The TCR beta chain described here comes from a study of blood T cell repertoires in COVID-19. Produced via immunoSEQ multiplex PCR; TCRdb's table is partial and in-frame only. There are 120,000 or so clones in the sample; 88% occur only once, and more than 1.5% lies in the top ten. This CDR3 region has 14 residues. In germline, CDR1 is KGHSH, CDR2 LQKENI. V gave up 4 bases and J gave up 3 bases, with 9 bases separating them. This clone was seen a single time. The source material was peripheral blood. This clonotype was obtained from a human donor in a cohort sampled during active COVID-19. The gene calls are TRBV18 and TRBJ2-2; possible D gene TRBD2, 6 bases. The CDR3 loop reads CASSQGLYTGELFF. DNA of the CDR3: TGTGCCAGCTCACAGGGACTTTACACCGGGGAGCTGTTTTTT.